This record looks at one T cell receptor (beta chain) sequence and its context. No antigen is known for it. CDR1 is MGHRA and CDR2 is YSYEKL in the germline V gene. With V trimmed by 0 bases and J by 5 bases, 9 bases remained unmatched. This CDR3 region has 17 residues. Healthy Caucasians from Russia aged 6 to 90 served as donors. The study isolated at least 6.5 million PBMCs from each sample. This sample is drawn from a study of blood T cells in healthy people across ages. Through a sample-barcoded 5' primer and a J-beta primer mix, a second PCR was run for 7 to 11 cycles. Using its own MiXCR run on the 5' RACE reads, TCRdb lists one record per CDR3 protein. In the table there are under 950,000 distinct CDR3 sequences, about 20% of which are singletons. Study-wide results and limits: Older individuals had lower TCR beta diversity per million T cells (the decline was roughly linear).

Sample: blood. This chain links TRBV4-1 with TRBJ2-4; 8 bases align to TRBD1. The source of this sequence is a man between 65 and 80 years old in good health. The CDR3 reads CASSQDRGRGPQNIQYF. CDR3 sequence (DNA): TGCGCCAGCAGCCAAGATAGGGGCAGGGGGCCACAAAACATTCAGTACTTC.